The next 13 T cell receptor beta chains were all read from a single sample in a study of blood T cells in healthy people across ages. Then a second PCR, running roughly 7 to 11 cycles, was carried out with a sample-barcoded 5' primer and a J-beta primer mix. Each CDR3 protein gets one entry after TCRdb re-called the 5' RACE reads with MiXCR. The sample has around 1.1 million distinct CDR3 sequences; under 40% are singletons. The sequenced material came from blood. All receptors derive from a young man in good health.

The chain links TRBV20-1 to TRBJ2-7; 7 bases match TRBD2. Germline V gene sequence: CDR1 DFQATT, CDR2 SNEGSKA (reference sequence). V lost 5 bases to trimming and J lost 7 bases; unmatched junction nucleotides: 17. The CDR3 is 15 residues long. The CDR3 spells CSASLIGLAVNEQYF. Written as DNA, the CDR3 is TGCAGTGCTTCCCTGATAGGGCTAGCGGTCAATGAGCAGTACTTC.

A remark on this clonotype: The junction departs from the called germline gene at one end, perhaps through a read error. The chain has TRBV11-2 and TRBJ2-1; D is ambiguous. The J call could be wrong; TRBJ2-7 is a better fit for the DNA end. The CDR3 spans 18 residues. CDR1 and CDR2 (germline): SGHAT, FQNNGV. CDR3 amino acids: CAGSFPLRRNRIYNEQYF. DNA of the CDR3: TGTGCCGGCAGCTTCCCCCTACGACGTAATCGGATCTACAATGAGCAGTACTTC.

This clonotype occurred once. The V call is TRBV28, the J call TRBJ2-3; 12 nucleotides agree with TRBD2. Trimming removed 8 bases from V and 2 bases from J; junction bases left unmatched: 8. The CDR3 runs 16 residues. The germline V gene has CDR1 MDHEN and CDR2 SYDVKM. CDR3 DNA: TGTGCCAGCGAGCCCTGGACTAGCGGGAACACAGATACGCAGTATTTT. It is translated as CASEPWTSGNTDTQYF. Looking up the rest from reference TRBV28 and TRBJ2-3 gives the full variable domain: DVKVTQSSRYLVKRTGEKVFLECVQDMDHENMFWYRQDPGLGLRLIYFSYDVKMKEKGDIPEGYSVSREKKERFSLILESASTNQTSMYLCASEPWTSGNTDTQYFGPGTRLTVL.

In its sample, this clonotype was seen a few times. The chain has TRBV28 and TRBJ2-1, with TRBD2 identical over 10 bases. The CDR3 runs to 17 residues. CDR1 MDHEN and CDR2 SYDVKM come from the germline V gene. The trim removed 2 bases at V and 7 bases at J, leaving 11 bases unmatched. Here the CDR3 DNA reads TGTGCCAGCAGTTTACCTAGCGGGGGCCCTCCCGGGAATGAGCAGTTCTTC. Its protein is CASSLPSGGPPGNEQFF.

V usage is TRBV28 and J usage is TRBJ1-2; D unresolved. Per the germline V gene, CDR1 is MDHEN and CDR2 is SYDVKM. V was clipped by 5 bases and J by 4 bases, with 14 bases between them. The CDR3 covers 14 residues. CDR3 DNA sequence: TGTGCCAGCAGTGCGGTCAGGCTCACCTATGGCTACACCTTC. This codes for CASSAVRLTYGYTF.

This clonotype occurred a few times. This sequence joins TRBV9 and TRBJ2-3; 7 bases align to TRBD2. In germline, CDR1 is SGDLS, CDR2 YYNGEE. After removal of 6 bases from V and 3 bases from J, the junction contained 10 bases not matched to a gene. This CDR3 has 15 amino acids. CDR3 nucleotide sequence: TGTGCCAGCACCATAGGAGCGGGGCGTACAGATACGCAGTATTTT. It encodes CASTIGAGRTDTQYF.

This clonotype was picked up a small number of times. This chain's CDR3 is CASSLARTGPSNQPQHF. The CDR3 DNA sequence: TGTGCCAGCAGCTTAGCTCGGACAGGGCCGAGCAATCAGCCCCAGCATTTT. The V and J genes are TRBV7-8 and TRBJ1-5; 8 bases match TRBD1. V gave up 0 bases and J gave up 1 base; unmatched junction bases: 5. The CDR3 extends over 17 amino acids. Germline V CDR1 and CDR2: SGHVS, FQNEAQ.

This clonotype appeared a few times. The J gene is TRBJ2-3, the V gene TRBV4-1; D is ambiguous. From germline, CDR1 is MGHRA and CDR2 YSYEKL. This CDR3 comprises 15 residues. The V gene lost 2 bases and the J gene lost 6 bases, with 15 bases spanning the gap. The CDR3 coding sequence is TGCGCCAGCAGCCAATTAGGGATTGGGTCGGATACGCAGTATTTT. Protein sequence: CASSQLGIGSDTQYF.

V is TRBV12-3 or TRBV12-4 and J is TRBJ1-1, with 8 bases fitting TRBD1. The CDR3 extends over 17 amino acids. Trimming took 6 bases from V and 0 from J; bases not matched to a gene: 12. In DNA form, the CDR3 reads TGTGCCAGCAGACCCCTGTGGCAGGGGGCCATGAACACTGAAGCTTTCTTT. It is translated as CASRPLWQGAMNTEAFF.

The chain couples TRBV27 to TRBJ1-3; TRBD1 aligns across 7 bases. The CDR3 extends over 16 amino acids. J gave up 0 bases and V 4 bases, and 6 bases lay outside the gene matches. Germline CDR1 is MNHEY and CDR2 is SMNVEV (reference sequence). In nucleotides, the CDR3 is TGTGCCAGCAGTTCTCGACAGGGACTCTCTGGAAACACCATATATTTT. Protein product: CASSSRQGLSGNTIYF.

In its sample, this clonotype was seen a few times. The chain combines TRBV3-1 with TRBJ2-7, with 7 bases matching TRBD2. With 4 bases clipped from V and 0 bases from J, the junction kept 6 bases outside the gene matches. CDR3 size: 15 residues. The germline gives CDR1 LGHDT, CDR2 YNNKEL (reference sequence). The CDR3 region has the DNA TGTGCCAGCAGCCCCGGAGTAGCGGGCTCCTACGAGCAGTACTTC. Translation gives CASSPGVAGSYEQYF.

This clonotype was observed a handful of times. The rearrangement uses TRBV7-2 and TRBJ1-1; TRBD1 might be the D (6 bases). V was trimmed by 5 bases and J by 7 bases, leaving 14 bases between them. Germline V gene sequence: CDR1 SGHTA, CDR2 FQGNSA. This CDR3 region has 13 residues. The DNA of the CDR3 is TGTGCCAGCAGCATGAGCCTCAGGGGTGAAGCTTTCTTT. This translates into CASSMSLRGEAFF.

This clonotype has more than one count but fewer than ten. The V gene is TRBV12-3 or TRBV12-4, the J gene TRBJ1-4; D is undetermined. This CDR3 contains 13 residues. Trimming took 8 bases from V and 7 from J, leaving 14 bases between them. The CDR3 reads CASGRAPGEKLFF. The DNA for the CDR3 is TGTGCCAGCGGACGGGCCCCCGGTGAAAAACTGTTTTTT.